This T cell receptor (beta chain) came from a study of blood T cell repertoires in COVID-19. For the study at large: Sites in the United States, Italy and Spain provided acute and convalescent COVID-19 samples. Sample material is recorded as cDNA or gDNA derived from T cells, B-cell-depleted T cells, or PBMCs.

This CDR3 spans 15 amino acids. Germline CDR1 SGDLS, CDR2 YYNGEE. With 4 bases removed from V and 8 bases from J, the gap between germline ends came to 16 bases. This clone is a singleton in its sample. In the study's own analysis: Scientists estimated how many nucleated cells there were by amplifying reference gene primers. Repertoires were generated with immunoSEQ multiplex PCR, while TCRdb's copy carries only in-frame clones and drops some. The V and J calls and clone size are taken from that table; D and trimming were inferred from the DNA. The profile covers 200,000 to 300,000 clones, with roughly 82% appearing a single time and approximately 4.5% taken by the ten largest.

The TCR comes from a woman in her 70s with acute or convalescent COVID-19. Sequencing used peripheral blood. The rearrangement joins TRBV9 to TRBJ1-6, with unresolved D. The CDR3 here is CASSPRGSGDSPLHF. The CDR3 bases are TGTGCCAGCAGCCCCCGTGGGTCCGGGGATTCACCCCTCCACTTT.